This T cell receptor (beta chain) comes out of a study of blood T cell repertoires in COVID-19. Across the study: Researchers got acute and convalescent COVID-19 samples from the United States, Italy and Spain. Sources were T cells, B-cell-depleted T cells, or PBMCs; the material itself was cDNA or gDNA.

In germline, CDR1 is MNHEY, CDR2 SMNVEV (reference sequence). The trim removed 7 bases at V and 2 bases at J, leaving 9 bases unmatched. The CDR3 spans 15 residues. In the original analysis: Estimation of nucleated cell counts was performed using reference gene primer amplification. Sequenced by immunoSEQ multiplex PCR; TCRdb stores in-frame clones only, minus some. V and J calls and clone size come straight from that table; D and trimming were deduced from the DNA. The sample shows around 9,200 clones, 80% to 90% of them seen only once. The sequenced sample consisted of peripheral blood. The rearrangement joins TRBV27 to TRBJ2-7, with 9 bases lining up with TRBD1. This TCR came from a man in his sixties with acute or convalescent COVID-19. The CDR3 loop reads CASNPSGTGPYEQYF. The CDR3 region has the DNA TGTGCCAGCAATCCCTCCGGGACAGGGCCCTACGAGCAGTACTTC.